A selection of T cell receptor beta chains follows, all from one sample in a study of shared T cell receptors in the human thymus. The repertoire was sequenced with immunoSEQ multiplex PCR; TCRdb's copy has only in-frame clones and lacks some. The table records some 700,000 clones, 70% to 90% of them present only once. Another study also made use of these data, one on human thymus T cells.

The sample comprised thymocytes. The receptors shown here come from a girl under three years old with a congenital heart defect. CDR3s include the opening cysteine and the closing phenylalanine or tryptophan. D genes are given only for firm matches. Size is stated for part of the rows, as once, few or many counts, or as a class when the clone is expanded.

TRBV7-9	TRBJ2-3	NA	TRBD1	TGTGCCAGCAGCAGCCGGGACAGGGCCCTCACAGATACGCAGTATTTT	CASSSRDRALTDTQYF
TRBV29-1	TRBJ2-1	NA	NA	TGCAGCGTCCGCCTAATAGTGCATGAGCAGTTCTTC	CSVRLIVHEQFF
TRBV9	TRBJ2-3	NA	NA	TGTGCCAGCAGCCTAAAATGCACAGATACGCAGTATTTT	CASSLKCTDTQYF
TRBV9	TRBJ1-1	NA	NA	TGTGCCAGCAGCGTGGAGGAAGACACTGAAGCTTTCTTT	CASSVEEDTEAFF
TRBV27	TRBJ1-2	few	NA	TGTGCCAGCAGACCTGGGCACAGGGCGCCCAACTATGGCTACACCTTC	CASRPGHRAPNYGYTF
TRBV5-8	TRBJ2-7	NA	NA	TGTGCCAGCAGCCAGACACCTTACGAGCAGTACTTC	CASSQTPYEQYF
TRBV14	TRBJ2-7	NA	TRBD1	TGTGCCAGCAGCCAAGAAAGGATCGACAGGGGCCCCTACGAGCAGTACTTC	CASSQERIDRGPYEQYF
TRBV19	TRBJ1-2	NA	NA	TGTGCCAGTAGTATAGGGCCGGACAGCGGCTATGGCTACACCTTC	CASSIGPDSGYGYTF
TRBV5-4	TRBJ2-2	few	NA	TGTGCCAGCAGCTTGTCCAAGAACACCGGGGAGCTGTTTTTT	CASSLSKNTGELFF
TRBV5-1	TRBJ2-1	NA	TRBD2	TGCGCCAGCAGTGCTAGCGGGGGGGCGCGAGTGAAACATGAGCAGTTCTTC	CASSASGGARVKHEQFF
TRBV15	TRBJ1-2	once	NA	TGTGCCACCAGTCCAGACTCTAACTATGGCTACACCTTC	CATSPDSNYGYTF
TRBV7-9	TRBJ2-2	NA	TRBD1	TGTGCCAGCAGCTTAGACGGGGGACAGGGGAACACCGGGGAGCTGTTTTTT	CASSLDGGQGNTGELFF
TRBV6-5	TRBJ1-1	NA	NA	TGTGCCAGCAGTCCCCGAAGGGAGCTCAACACTGAAGCTTTCTTT	CASSPRRELNTEAFF
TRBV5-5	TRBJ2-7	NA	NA	TGTGCCAGCAGCACCAGGGACTTACACTACGAGCAGTACTTC	CASSTRDLHYEQYF
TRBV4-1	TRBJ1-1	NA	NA	TGCGCCAGCAGCCATCCCGATCCCGTAGAGAACACTGAAGCTTTCTTT	CASSHPDPVENTEAFF
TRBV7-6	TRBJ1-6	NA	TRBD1	TGTGCCAGCAGCACAAGGACAGGGAATAACTCCCCCCTCCACTTT	CASSTRTGNNSPLHF
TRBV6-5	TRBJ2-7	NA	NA	TGTGCCAGCAGACTCCATACCCAGGGGCTATACGAGCAGTACTTC	CASRLHTQGLYEQYF
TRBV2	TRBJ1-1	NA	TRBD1	TGTGCCAGCAGCGACAGGGGAACCATCGAGGAAGACACTGAAGCTTTCTTT	CASSDRGTIEEDTEAFF
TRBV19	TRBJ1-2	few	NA	TGTGCCAGTAGTATAGACAGGAACTATGGCTACACCTTC	CASSIDRNYGYTF
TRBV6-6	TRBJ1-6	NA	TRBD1	TGTGCCAGCAACTTAAGGGACAGGGCTAATTCACCCCTCCACTTT	CASNLRDRANSPLHF
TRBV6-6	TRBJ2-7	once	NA	TGTGCCAGCAGTTACAAATCGGGGAGCTACGAGCAGTACTTC	CASSYKSGSYEQYF
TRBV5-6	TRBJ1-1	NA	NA	TGTGCCAGCAGCTTGGTTACACGCATGAACACTGAAGCTTTCTTT	CASSLVTRMNTEAFF
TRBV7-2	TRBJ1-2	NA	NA	TGTGCCAGCAGCACAAATACAGGGCGTGACCCATATGGCTACACCTTC	CASSTNTGRDPYGYTF
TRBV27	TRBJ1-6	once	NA	TGTGCCAGCAGTTTACAGGGATCCTATAATTCACCCCTCCACTTT	CASSLQGSYNSPLHF
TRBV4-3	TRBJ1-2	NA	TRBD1	TGCGCCAGCAGCCAATCCCACGTGGTCAGGGGGCCCTACTATGGCTACACCTTC	CASSQSHVVRGPYYGYTF
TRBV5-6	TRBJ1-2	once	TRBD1	TGTGCCAGCAGCTCTCTAAAGACTGGGACAGGCTTATTCTATGGCTACACCTTC	CASSSLKTGTGLFYGYTF
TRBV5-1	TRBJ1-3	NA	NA	TGCGCCAGCCGTCTGAGCTCTGGAAACACCATATATTTT	CASRLSSGNTIYF
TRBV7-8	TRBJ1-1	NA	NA	TGTGCCAGCAGCCTCGACCGGTATGACAGTATGGACACTGAAGCTTTCTTT	CASSLDRYDSMDTEAFF
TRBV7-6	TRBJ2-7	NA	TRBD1	TGTGCCAGCAGCTCGGACAGGGGAGTAAGCTACGAGCAGTACTTC	CASSSDRGVSYEQYF
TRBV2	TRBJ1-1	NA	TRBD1	TGTGCCAGTGGGGACAGTCAAGTGAACACTGAAGCTTTCTTT	CASGDSQVNTEAFF
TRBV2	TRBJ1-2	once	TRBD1	TGTGCGAGACTTCCCCCCCCCAGACAGGGGCCGCCTAACTATGGCTACACCTTC	CARLPPPRQGPPNYGYTF
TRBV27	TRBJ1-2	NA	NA	TGTGCCAGCAGTTTACAGGGAGGGTATGGCTACACCTTC	CASSLQGGYGYTF
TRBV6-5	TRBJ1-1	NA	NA	TGTGCCAGCAGCCCACCTGAGGGAAGGTACACTGAAGCTTTCTTT	CASSPPEGRYTEAFF
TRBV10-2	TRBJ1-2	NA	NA	TGCGCCAGCTCCCCTCGGGGGGGTTTACGCTATGGCTACACCTTC	CASSPRGGLRYGYTF
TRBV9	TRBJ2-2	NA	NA	TGTGCCAGCAGCGTAGAACAGGGGAACACCGGGGAGCTGTTTTTT	CASSVEQGNTGELFF
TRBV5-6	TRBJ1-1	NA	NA	TGTGCCAGCAGCCCTAACCCCCCCCGGCAGGATAAGATCACTCCTGAAGCTTTCTTT	CASSPNPPRQDKITPEAFF
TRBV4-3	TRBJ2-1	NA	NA	TGCGCCAGCAGCCAAGTGGTGATGGGGCCCGGAGATGAGCAGTTCTTC	CASSQVVMGPGDEQFF
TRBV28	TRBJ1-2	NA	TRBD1	TGTGCCAGCAGCGACAGGGGGCCGGGGGGCTACACCTTC	CASSDRGPGGYTF
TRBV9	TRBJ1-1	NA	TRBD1	TGTGCCAGCAGCCAGGGGGGAGAAGCTTTCTTT	CASSQGGEAFF
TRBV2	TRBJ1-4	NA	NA	TGTGCCAGCAGTGAAGGGCCCAAGAAGTCTAATGAAAAACTGTTTTTT	CASSEGPKKSNEKLFF
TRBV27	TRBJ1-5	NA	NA	TGTGCCAGCAGTAGGGTCACAGGACTAAATCAGCCCCAGCATTTT	CASSRVTGLNQPQHF
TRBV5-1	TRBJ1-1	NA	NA	TGCGCCAGCAGTGTGGGCCGAGAAGCTTTCTTT	CASSVGREAFF
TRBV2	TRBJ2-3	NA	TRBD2	TGTGCCAGCAGTCCTCCTGGACTAGCGGGGGGGCCTTTTACGCAGTATTTT	CASSPPGLAGGPFTQYF
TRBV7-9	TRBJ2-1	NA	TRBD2	TGTGCCAGCAGCTTAGTAGAGAGGCTAGCGGAACTCTACAATGAGCAGTTCTTC	CASSLVERLAELYNEQFF
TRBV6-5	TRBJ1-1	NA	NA	TGTGCCAGCAGTTATATCAGACAGGCCATGAACACTGAAGCTTTCTTT	CASSYIRQAMNTEAFF
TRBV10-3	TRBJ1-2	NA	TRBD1	TGTGCCATCAGTGAGGTGACAGGGCCAGAGGGGGGCGGCTACACCTTC	CAISEVTGPEGGGYTF
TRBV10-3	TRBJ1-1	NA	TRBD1	TGTGCCATCAACCGGGACAGGCCTGGCTATAGCACTGAAGCTTTCTTT	CAINRDRPGYSTEAFF
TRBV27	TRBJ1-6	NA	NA	TGTGCCAGCAGTTTATTAGGGGAGGCGACACCCCTCCACTTT	CASSLLGEATPLHF
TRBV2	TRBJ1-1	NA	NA	TGTGCCAGCAGTGAGCGGCAGAAAAAGTGTGTGAACACTGAAGCTTTCTTT	CASSERQKKCVNTEAFF
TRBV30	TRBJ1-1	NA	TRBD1	TGTGCCTCGACAGGGGTCACTGAAGCTTTCTTT	CASTGVTEAFF
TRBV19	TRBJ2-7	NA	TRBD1	TGTGCCAGTAGTATAGGGACCCGGGACAGAGTAAAACCCTACGAGCAGTACTTC	CASSIGTRDRVKPYEQYF
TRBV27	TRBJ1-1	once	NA	TGTGCCAGCAGACGCTCCGCGTCGGGGAGCCCGAACACTGAAGCTTTCTTT	CASRRSASGSPNTEAFF
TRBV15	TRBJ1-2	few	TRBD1	TGTGCCACCAGCAGAGATCGCGTATCAGGGGGCGCGAGGGACTATGGCTACACCTTC	CATSRDRVSGGARDYGYTF
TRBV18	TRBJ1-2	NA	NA	TGTGCCAGCTCACCACCGTCCAGGGGTTGGTATGGCTACACCTTC	CASSPPSRGWYGYTF
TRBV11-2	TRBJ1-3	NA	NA	TGTGCCAGCAGCACCTCAGGGCGGCTAAGCTCTGGAAACACCATATATTTT	CASSTSGRLSSGNTIYF
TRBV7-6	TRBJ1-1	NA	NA	TGTGCCAGCAGCTTAGCCTCGGTGGACACTGAAGCTTTCTTT	CASSLASVDTEAFF
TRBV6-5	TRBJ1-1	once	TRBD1	TGTGCCAGCAGCATAGCAGGGGGGATGAACACTGAAGCTTTCTTT	CASSIAGGMNTEAFF
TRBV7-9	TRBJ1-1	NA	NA	TGTGCCAGCAGCTTATCAGCAGGGATGAACACTGAAGCTTTCTTT	CASSLSAGMNTEAFF
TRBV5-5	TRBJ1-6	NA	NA	TGTGCCAGCACCCTGGGGTGGGGGGAGGATAATTCACCCCTCCACTTT	CASTLGWGEDNSPLHF